These T cell receptor beta chains were read from a single sample in a study of blood T cell repertoires in COVID-19. Method: immunoSEQ multiplex PCR; TCRdb's copy keeps in-frame clones and lacks some. The sample has around 43,000 clones; about nine tenths are singletons. Sequenced input: peripheral blood. These receptors originate from a man in his forties or fifties with active COVID-19. Each CDR3 is given with its conserved first and last residue. A D gene is named only where the DNA matches it firmly. Rows give clone size only sometimes, using once, few, many, or a class for an expanded clone.

v_call	clone_size	d_call	j_call	cdr3_aa	cdr3_nt
TRBV12-3/TRBV12-4	.	.	TRBJ2-4	CASSLAGDVQYF	TGTGCCAGCAGTTTGGCAGGGGACGTTCAGTACTTC
TRBV7-9	.	.	TRBJ2-3	CASSSIAVAVQLSTDTQYF	TGTGCCAGCAGCTCCATAGCGGTGGCGGTACAACTTAGCACAGATACGCAGTATTTT
TRBV6-4	.	.	TRBJ2-5	CASSPTGQETQYF	TGTGCCAGCAGTCCGACAGGACAAGAGACCCAGTACTTC
TRBV6-5	.	.	TRBJ1-1	CASSYGQRNTEAFF	TGTGCCAGCAGTTACGGACAGAGGAACACTGAAGCTTTCTTT
TRBV21-1	.	.	TRBJ2-2	CASSNFLDRTSGSVSKGELFF	TGTGCCAGCAGCAATTTTCTCGACAGGACTAGCGGGAGTGTTTCTAAAGGGGAGCTGTTTTTT
TRBV3-1/TRBV3-2	.	.	TRBJ2-2	CASSQPGEAGELFF	TGTGCCAGCAGCCAGCCTGGGGAGGCCGGGGAGCTGTTTTTT
TRBV7-2	.	TRBD1	TRBJ2-7	CASSLGQGLLEQYF	TGTGCCAGCAGCCTCGGACAGGGGCTTTTGGAGCAGTACTTC
TRBV14	few	TRBD2	TRBJ2-3	CASRSSGTSTDTQYF	TGTGCCAGCCGATCTAGCGGCACTTCCACAGATACGCAGTATTTT
TRBV7-9	.	.	TRBJ2-4	CARFLQFPLAKNIQYF	TGTGCCAGATTTCTCCAGTTTCCCCTAGCCAAAAACATTCAGTACTTC
TRBV5-6	.	TRBD2	TRBJ2-1	CASSLFLSAGGLWNEQFF	TGTGCCAGCAGCTTATTTCTCTCCGCGGGAGGGCTATGGAATGAGCAGTTCTTC
TRBV4-1	.	.	TRBJ1-1	CASSQENWGKNTEAFF	TGCGCCAGCAGCCAAGAGAACTGGGGCAAGAACACTGAAGCTTTCTTT
TRBV2	.	.	TRBJ2-7	CASGPFYEQYF	TGTGCCAGCGGGCCCTTCTACGAGCAGTACTTC
TRBV19	.	.	TRBJ2-6	CASSISGASSGANVLTF	TGTGCCAGTAGTATCTCAGGGGCGAGCTCTGGGGCCAACGTCCTGACTTTC
TRBV7-3	.	.	TRBJ2-1	CASSWATSSYNEQFF	TGTGCCAGCAGCTGGGCGACTAGCTCCTACAATGAGCAGTTCTTC
TRBV5-1	once	TRBD2	TRBJ2-7	CASSLLLAAGGGEQYF	TGCGCCAGCAGCTTGCTATTGGCGGCAGGCGGGGGCGAGCAGTACTTC
TRBV7-3	.	TRBD1	TRBJ1-1	CASTPGQGQTEAFF	TGTGCCAGCACCCCGGGACAGGGTCAGACTGAAGCTTTCTTT
TRBV29-1	.	.	TRBJ1-1	CSVGGGSLNTEAFF	TGCAGCGTTGGGGGGGGGAGCCTGAACACTGAAGCTTTCTTT
TRBV9	few	.	TRBJ1-1	CASSVPIGSAMNTEAFF	TGTGCCAGCAGCGTCCCCATCGGCAGCGCCATGAACACTGAAGCTTTCTTT
TRBV9	once	TRBD2	TRBJ2-5	CASSPGLDGKETQYF	TGTGCCAGCAGTCCCGGACTAGACGGGAAAGAGACCCAGTACTTC
TRBV4-1	medium-sized	TRBD1	TRBJ2-7	CASSQETGTASSYEQYF	TGCGCCAGCAGCCAAGAAACAGGGACAGCGAGCTCCTACGAGCAGTACTTC
TRBV7-2	.	TRBD2	TRBJ2-3	CASSSILAGGPADTQYF	TGTGCCAGCAGCTCCATTCTAGCGGGAGGGCCCGCAGATACGCAGTATTTT
TRBV11-3	.	TRBD2	TRBJ2-7	CASSRLRGTSGNYEQYF	TGTGCCAGCAGCCGCTTGAGGGGGACTAGCGGGAACTACGAGCAGTACTTC
TRBV28	few	.	TRBJ2-1	CASSLGGPYEQFF	TGTGCCAGCAGTTTAGGTGGGCCCTATGAGCAGTTCTTC
TRBV28	.	TRBD1	TRBJ2-5	CASSFTGGAGETQYF	TGTGCCAGCAGTTTCACAGGGGGCGCGGGAGAGACCCAGTACTTC
TRBV27	.	TRBD2	TRBJ2-7	CASRPPLAPYYEQYF	TGTGCCAGCAGACCCCCACTAGCGCCCTACTACGAGCAGTACTTC
TRBV2	once	.	TRBJ2-5	CASQEQETQYF	TGTGCCAGTCAGGAACAAGAGACCCAGTACTTC
TRBV7-2	.	TRBD2	TRBJ2-3	CASSHTSGGDTQYF	TGTGCCAGCAGCCATACCAGCGGGGGAGATACGCAGTATTTT
TRBV28	.	.	TRBJ2-1	CASTLSGSYNEQFF	TGTGCCAGCACCCTAAGCGGATCCTACAATGAGCAGTTCTTC
TRBV5-1	once	TRBD1	TRBJ2-7	CASSLYRGYSIDYEQYF	TGCGCCAGCAGCTTGTACAGGGGATATTCCATCGACTACGAGCAGTACTTC
TRBV9	.	.	TRBJ2-7	CASSPTQGLPSYEQYF	TGTGCCAGCAGCCCCACTCAGGGGTTGCCCTCCTACGAGCAGTACTTC
TRBV5-1	.	.	TRBJ2-5	CASSLGQSLQETQYF	TGCGCCAGCAGCCTTGGACAGAGCCTCCAAGAGACCCAGTACTTC
TRBV7-7	.	TRBD1	TRBJ2-1	CASSLRGGFDNEQFF	TGTGCCAGCAGCTTAAGAGGGGGCTTTGACAATGAGCAGTTCTTC
TRBV6-2/TRBV6-3	.	.	TRBJ2-1	CASSLGRDYNEQFF	TGTGCCAGCAGTTTAGGGCGGGACTACAATGAGCAGTTCTTC
TRBV10-2	.	TRBD1	TRBJ2-7	CASSERDRPYEQYF	TGCGCCAGCAGTGAGAGGGACAGACCCTACGAGCAGTACTTC
TRBV7-2	.	TRBD1	TRBJ2-7	CASSVRQGLGEQYF	TGTGCCAGCAGCGTCCGACAGGGATTGGGCGAGCAGTACTTC
TRBV4-3	.	TRBD1	TRBJ1-1	CASSRTGGNTEAFF	TGCGCCAGCAGTCGGACAGGGGGGAACACTGAAGCTTTCTTT
TRBV30	.	.	TRBJ2-7	CAWSGESWEQYF	TGTGCCTGGAGTGGCGAATCCTGGGAGCAGTACTTC
TRBV28	.	.	TRBJ1-1	CASTIIPETGKTEAFF	TGTGCCAGCACCATTATTCCCGAGACAGGCAAGACTGAAGCTTTCTTT
TRBV4-2	.	TRBD2	TRBJ2-1	CASSQTQSSGTSFYNEQFF	TGTGCCAGCAGCCAAACACAATCATCCGGGACTAGCTTTTACAATGAGCAGTTCTTC
TRBV24-1	.	TRBD1	TRBJ2-2	CATSDRFDRGNIGELFF	TGTGCCACCAGTGATCGCTTCGACAGGGGGAATATCGGGGAGCTGTTTTTT
TRBV7-9	once	.	TRBJ1-1	CASSPRLERGTEAFF	TGTGCCAGCAGCCCTCGTTTAGAAAGGGGGACTGAAGCTTTCTTT
TRBV20-1	.	TRBD2	TRBJ2-1	CSASLSSGISYEQFF	TGCAGTGCTAGTTTGTCTAGCGGGATTAGCTATGAGCAGTTCTTC
TRBV9	.	.	TRBJ1-3	CASSPDSSSGNTIYF	TGTGCCAGCAGCCCCGACTCGAGCTCTGGAAACACCATATATTTT
TRBV27	.	.	TRBJ2-1	CASTGGFEQFF	TGTGCCAGCACCGGCGGGTTTGAGCAGTTCTTC
TRBV30	.	TRBD1	TRBJ2-1	CAWSGTGYYNEQFF	TGTGCCTGGAGCGGGACAGGGTATTACAATGAGCAGTTCTTC
TRBV4-2	once	.	TRBJ2-2	CASSQDSAGSHTGELFF	TGTGCCAGCAGCCAAGATTCCGCGGGGTCCCACACCGGGGAGCTGTTTTTT
TRBV27	.	TRBD2	TRBJ2-7	CASSSGAYEQYF	TGTGCCAGCAGTAGCGGGGCCTACGAGCAGTACTTC
TRBV18	.	TRBD1	TRBJ2-7	CASSPDRVREQYF	TGTGCCAGCTCCCCGGACAGGGTGAGGGAGCAGTACTTC